The sample holds a few counts of the clone carrying this TCR beta chain. Its antigen is not identified. TCRalpha and TCRbeta libraries used 5'RACE with constant-segment primers and UMIs. TCRdb analysed the 5' RACE reads with MiXCR anew, one entry per CDR3 protein. The data contain under 200,000 distinct CDR3 sequences, roughly 31% of them singletons. These data are taken from a study of T-cell memory formation after mild COVID-19. Study in general: Each donor largely had its own TCR clusters. Regarding the study as a whole: Pre-infection memory contained some responding clones, which suggested that cross-reactive memory had joined. Contracting CD8+ clones were enriched in EMRA, CD4+ mainly in CM and EM.

Between the trimmed V and J ends, which lost 1 base and 8 bases, there was a span of 12 bases. The V gene's germline CDR1 is LGHNA and CDR2 YNFKEQ. The CDR3 is 14 amino acids. The chain has TRBV4-2 and TRBJ2-1, with a tentative D call TRBD2 (6 bases). The clonotype originates from an adult woman who had mild COVID-19 (a few samples of this study predate the infection). Cell type and time point are not known. The specimen sequenced was PBMCs or a T cell subset sorted from them (not recorded which). CDR3 sequence (DNA): TGTGCCAGCAGCCAAGGGGACTTCTGGGATGAGCAGTTCTTC. As protein: CASSQGDFWDEQFF.